Included here is one TCR beta chain sequence, with context. The sample is drawn from a study of tumor-infiltrating lymphocytes in primary liver carcinoma. Co-extracting RNA and DNA was done with roughly 17-33 mg of unsorted bulk tissue as input. Unmatched junction bases numbered 11, after V lost 10 bases and J lost 3 bases. CDR3 size: 15 residues. In germline, CDR1 is MNHEY, CDR2 SVGEGT. The investigators made TCR beta cDNA from 400 to 500 ng total RNA, using a constant-region primer. Three nested multiplex PCR rounds, a slightly modified ARM-PCR, produced the libraries for TCR beta. Running 10 cycles apiece, the first two PCR rounds relied on TRBV1-TRBV30 forward primers together with a C-beta reverse primer. TCRdb reprocessed the multiplex PCR reads with MiXCR, giving one entry per CDR3 protein. The sample records more than 70,000 distinct CDR3 sequences, under 75% being singletons.

The chain combines TRBV6-2 or TRBV6-3 with TRBJ2-2; 7 bases fit TRBD1. What was sequenced was tumor-adjacent normal liver tissue. The clonotype originates from a man aged 35 to 55 with primary liver carcinoma and hepatitis B virus infection. The CDR3 loop is CAIESVTGHTGELFF. CDR3 in DNA: TGTGCCATCGAATCCGTGACAGGGCACACCGGGGAGCTGTTTTTT.